What follows describes a single T cell receptor beta chain. This record belongs to a study of blood T cell repertoires in COVID-19. For the study at large: From the United States, Italy and Spain came samples of acute and convalescent COVID-19. T cells, B-cell-depleted T cells, or PBMCs supplied cDNA or gDNA.

As processed by the authors: Nucleated cell counts were estimated from reference gene primer amplification. The assay was immunoSEQ multiplex PCR, and TCRdb's table has in-frame clones only and misses some. The V and J calls and clone size come from that table; D and trimming were worked out from the DNA. The table has roughly 120,000 clones, approximately 80% seen once. V dropped 5 bases and J dropped 6 bases, with 20 bases sitting between them. The CDR3 sequence is 16 residues long. The germline gives CDR1 LNHNV, CDR2 YYDKDF (reference sequence). This receptor was identified in a woman in her fifties or sixties with acute or convalescent COVID-19. Sequencing was carried out using peripheral blood. The rearrangement joins TRBV15 to TRBJ1-5, with a tentative D call TRBD1 (6 bases). In DNA form, the CDR3 reads TGTGCCACCAGCCGAACGGCAGGGGCCGGCGGTCAGCCCCAGCATTTT. Translation gives CATSRTAGAGGQPQHF.